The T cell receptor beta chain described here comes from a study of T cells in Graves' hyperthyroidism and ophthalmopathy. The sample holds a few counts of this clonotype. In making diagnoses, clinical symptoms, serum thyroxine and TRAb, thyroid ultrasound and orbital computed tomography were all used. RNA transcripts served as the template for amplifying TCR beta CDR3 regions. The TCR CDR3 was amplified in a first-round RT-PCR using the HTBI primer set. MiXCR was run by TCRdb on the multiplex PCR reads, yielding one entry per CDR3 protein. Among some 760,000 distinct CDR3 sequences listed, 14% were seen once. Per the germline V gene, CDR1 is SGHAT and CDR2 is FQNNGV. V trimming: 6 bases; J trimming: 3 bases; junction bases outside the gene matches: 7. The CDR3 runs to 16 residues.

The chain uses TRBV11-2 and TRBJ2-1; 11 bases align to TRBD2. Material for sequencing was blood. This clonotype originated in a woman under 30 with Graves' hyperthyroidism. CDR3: CASRHPGLADYNEQFF. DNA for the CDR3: TGTGCCAGCAGGCACCCGGGACTAGCGGACTACAATGAGCAGTTCTTC.